The source of this T cell receptor beta chain is a study of blood T cell repertoires in COVID-19. Assay: immunoSEQ multiplex PCR; the TCRdb copy retains only in-frame clones and omits some. The sample holds about 110,000 clones, approximately 80% seen once. This CDR3 comprises 13 residues. V was clipped by 3 bases and J by 4 bases, with 7 bases between them. Germline V gives CDR1 SEHNR, CDR2 FQNEAQ (reference sequence). Sequencing was done on a sample of peripheral blood. This sequence was found in a woman between 65 and 79 years old with acute or convalescent COVID-19. J is TRBJ2-1 and V is TRBV7-9; no clear D gene. CDR3 in amino acids: CASSFRPYNEQFF. The CDR3 DNA reads as TGTGCCAGCAGCTTCAGGCCATACAATGAGCAGTTCTTC.